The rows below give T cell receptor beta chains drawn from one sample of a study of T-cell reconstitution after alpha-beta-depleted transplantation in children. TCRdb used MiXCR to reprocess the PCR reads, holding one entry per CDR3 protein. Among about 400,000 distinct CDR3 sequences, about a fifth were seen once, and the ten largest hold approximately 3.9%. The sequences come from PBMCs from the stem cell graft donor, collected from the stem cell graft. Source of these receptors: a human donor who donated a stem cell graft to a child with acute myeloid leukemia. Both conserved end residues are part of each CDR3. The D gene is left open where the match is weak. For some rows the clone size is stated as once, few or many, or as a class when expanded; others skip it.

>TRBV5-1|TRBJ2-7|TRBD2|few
TGCGCCAGCAGCTTGGACCTCACGAGGGTAGCGGGAACACTCGTGAGGATGTACTTC
CASSLDLTRVAGTLVRMYF
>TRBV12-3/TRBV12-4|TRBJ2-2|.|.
TGTGCCAGCAGTTTCGACCGGGGCACCGGGGAGCTGTTTTTT
CASSFDRGTGELFF
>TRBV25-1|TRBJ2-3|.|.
TGTGCCAGCAACAAGGATAGCACAGATACGCAGTATTTT
CASNKDSTDTQYF
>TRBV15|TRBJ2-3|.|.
TGTGCCACCAGGCTGCGCACAGATACGCAGTATTTT
CATRLRTDTQYF
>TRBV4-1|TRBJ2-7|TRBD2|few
TGCGCCAGCAGCCAAGGAGCGGGAGGGGCGCGGGAGCAGTACTTC
CASSQGAGGAREQYF
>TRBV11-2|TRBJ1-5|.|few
TGTGCCAGCAGCTTAGATATAGGGAATCAGCCCCAGCATTTT
CASSLDIGNQPQHF
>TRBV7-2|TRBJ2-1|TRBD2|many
TGTGCCAGCAGCTTAGATTTAGCGGGAGTTCGCAATGAGCAGTTCTTC
CASSLDLAGVRNEQFF
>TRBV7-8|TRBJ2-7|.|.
TGTGCCAGCAGCTTAAGCCTCTACTACGAGCAGTACTTC
CASSLSLYYEQYF
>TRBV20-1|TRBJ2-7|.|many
TGCAGTGCTAGTCTAGCCCTAAGCTACGAGCAGTACTTC
CSASLALSYEQYF
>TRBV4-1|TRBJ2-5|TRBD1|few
TGCGCCAGCAGTGGAGGACAGGGTTACCAAGAGACCCAGTACTTC
CASSGGQGYQETQYF
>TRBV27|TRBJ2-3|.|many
TGTGCCAGCAGTCTCCGACTAGTTAGCGATACGCAGTATTTT
CASSLRLVSDTQYF
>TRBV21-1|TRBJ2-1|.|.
TGTGCCAGCAGCAAAGACAGGGCAGGCGAAACCAATGAGCAGTTCTTC
CASSKDRAGETNEQFF
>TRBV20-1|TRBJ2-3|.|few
TGCAGTGCTAGAGCGCGGGGAAGCGTTCACACAGATACGCAGTATTTT
CSARARGSVHTDTQYF
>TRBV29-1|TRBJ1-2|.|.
TGCAGCGTTGAAGAGGCAGCCCGCTATGGCTACACCTTC
CSVEEAARYGYTF
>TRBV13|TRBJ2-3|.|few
TGTGCCAGCAGCCCCTCAACGGGAGCAACAGATACGCAGTATTTT
CASSPSTGATDTQYF
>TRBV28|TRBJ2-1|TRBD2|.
TGTGCCAGCAGACAGGGGCTAGCGGGAGCTGAGCAGTTCTTC
CASRQGLAGAEQFF
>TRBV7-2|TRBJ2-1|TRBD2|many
TGTGCCAGCAGCTTAGGTGGTAGCGGGAGTTTCAGACAGTTCTTC
CASSLGGSGSFRQFF
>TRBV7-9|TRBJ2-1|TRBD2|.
TGTGCCAGCACCGCACAGCGGGAGGTCTCCTACAATGAGCAGTTCTTC
CASTAQREVSYNEQFF
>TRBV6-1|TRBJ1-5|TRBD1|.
TGTGCCAGCAGCCTACAGGGGTTCAGCAATCAGCCCCAGCATTTT
CASSLQGFSNQPQHF
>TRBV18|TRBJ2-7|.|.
TGTGCCAGCTCACCACCGCTCAGGAGCTACGAGCAGTACTTC
CASSPPLRSYEQYF
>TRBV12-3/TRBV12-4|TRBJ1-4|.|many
TGTGCCAGCAGCCCGTTAAATGAAAAACTGTTTTTT
CASSPLNEKLFF
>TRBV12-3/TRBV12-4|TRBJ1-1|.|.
TGTGCCAGCACCCCTCAGAGCCTGAACACTGAAGCTTTCTTT
CASTPQSLNTEAFF
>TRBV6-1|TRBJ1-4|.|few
TGTGCCAGCAGAGGATACGGTACCGCGATTCTGTTTTTT
CASRGYGTAILFF
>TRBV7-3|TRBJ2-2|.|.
TGTGCCAGCAGCTTAAGTTTTGGGGGGCCTACCGGGGAGCTGTTTTTT
CASSLSFGGPTGELFF
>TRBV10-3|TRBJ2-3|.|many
TGTGCCATCAGGTTCACTAGGACCACAGATACGCAGTATTTT
CAIRFTRTTDTQYF
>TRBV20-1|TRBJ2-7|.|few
TGCAGTGCTAGAGATGGGGGGACCAACAGGGCCCTCTCCTACGAGCAGTACTTC
CSARDGGTNRALSYEQYF
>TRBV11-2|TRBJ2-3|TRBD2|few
TGTGCCAGCAGCCCAAGGACTAGCGGGAGGGCCTATGGAGATACGCAGTATTTT
CASSPRTSGRAYGDTQYF
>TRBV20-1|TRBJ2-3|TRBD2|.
TGCAGTGCTAGCGAAAGCGGGACTACCAGCCCGGATACGCAGTATTTT
CSASESGTTSPDTQYF
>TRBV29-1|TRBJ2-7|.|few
TGCAGCGTTGGAGTGGACAGCTACGAGCAGTACTTC
CSVGVDSYEQYF
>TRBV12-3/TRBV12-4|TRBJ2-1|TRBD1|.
TGTGCCAGCAGTTTTCCGACAGGGTCCTCCTACAATGAGCAGTTCTTC
CASSFPTGSSYNEQFF
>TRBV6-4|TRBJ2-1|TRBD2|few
TGTGCCAGCAGTGACCTAGCGGGGACCAATGAGCAGTTCTTC
CASSDLAGTNEQFF
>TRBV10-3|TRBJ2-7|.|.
TGTGCCATCAGCAAGGACCCCCTGGGCGAGCAGTACTTC
CAISKDPLGEQYF
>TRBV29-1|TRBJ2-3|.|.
TGCAGCGTCGTAACTAGCTTATCCACAGATACGCAGTATTTT
CSVVTSLSTDTQYF
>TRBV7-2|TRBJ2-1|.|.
TGTGCCAGCAGCTTACAGGTTCACAATGAGCAGTTCTTC
CASSLQVHNEQFF
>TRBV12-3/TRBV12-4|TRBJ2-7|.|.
TGTGCCAGCAGTTTAGTTGGGGCCACATACTTC
CASSLVGATYF
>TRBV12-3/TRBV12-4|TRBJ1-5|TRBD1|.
TGTGCCAGCAGTAGGGACAGGGGGGGAGGTCAGCCCCAGCATTTT
CASSRDRGGGQPQHF
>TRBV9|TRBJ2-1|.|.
TGTGCCAGCAGCGTAGTGCCAGGGTTGTACAATGAGCAGTTCTTC
CASSVVPGLYNEQFF
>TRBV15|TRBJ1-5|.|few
TGTGCCACCAGCAGTATACAGGGAATCTATAGCAATCAGCCCCAGCATTTT
CATSSIQGIYSNQPQHF
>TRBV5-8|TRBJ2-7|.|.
TGTGCCAGCAGCTTGTCGTGGCTAGCTCGTGACGAGCAGTACTTC
CASSLSWLARDEQYF
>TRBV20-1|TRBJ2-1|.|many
TGCAGTGCTATGAAAGCGGATAATTACAATGAGCAGTTCTTC
CSAMKADNYNEQFF
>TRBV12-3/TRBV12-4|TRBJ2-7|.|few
TGTGCCAGCAGTTTATCGGGGTTGGAGCAGTACTTC
CASSLSGLEQYF
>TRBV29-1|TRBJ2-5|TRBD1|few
TGCAGCGGCCGCCTCAGGGGGCGCGGTCAAGAGACCCAGTACTTC
CSGRLRGRGQETQYF
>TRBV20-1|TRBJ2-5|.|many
TGCAGTGCTAGAGTTTTAGCGCGGGAGACCCAGTACTTC
CSARVLARETQYF
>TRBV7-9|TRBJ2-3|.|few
TGTGCCAGCAGCTTAGATGGGGAGTTCGCAGATACGCAGTATTTT
CASSLDGEFADTQYF
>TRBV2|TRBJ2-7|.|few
TGTGCCAGCAGCTCGACCCGACTTCCAATCTACGAGCAGTACTTC
CASSSTRLPIYEQYF
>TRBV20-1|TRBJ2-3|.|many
TGCAGTGCCGTACCCGCGGGACGGACAGATACGCAGTATTTT
CSAVPAGRTDTQYF